Each of the 9 T cell receptor beta chains below was sequenced from the same sample in a study of siplizumab effects on memory and regulatory T cells (dated by TCRdb to about 2019). The receptor library was made with the immunoSEQ multiplex PCR assay. TCRdb limited this immuneACCESS table to in-frame rearrangements with V and J called. A share of clones is missing; checked studies link under half to unresolved V genes, and the rest is unexplained. This sample gives about 57,000 clones in total; 83% of them show up just once. Clones ranked in the top ten supply approximately 4% of the sample. The sequenced sample was memory CD4+ T cells sorted from blood. What the cell subset or site label conveys for this sample: unstimulated CD4+ memory T cells. These TCRs come from a human donor in good health.

The rearrangement uses TRBV6-6 and TRBJ1-4; no firm D call. The CDR3 has 13 residues. Trimming took off 0 bases at V and 7 bases at J, with 6 bases between the two ends. The germline V gene encodes CDR1 MNHNY and CDR2 SVGAGI (reference sequence). The CDR3 region is CASSYSTVEKLFF. The CDR3, as DNA: TGTGCCAGCAGTTACTCGACGGTTGAAAAACTGTTTTTT.

CDR3 residues: CASSIGGRETQYF. CDR3 sequence (DNA): TGTGCCAGTAGTATAGGGGGCAGAGAGACCCAGTACTTC. The V gene is TRBV19, the J gene TRBJ2-5; maybe TRBD1 (5 bases). The CDR3 spans 13 residues. Germline V gene data show CDR1 as LNHDA and CDR2 as SQIVND (reference sequence). Trimming took 1 base from V and 4 from J, leaving 7 bases between them.

V is TRBV18 and J is TRBJ1-1, with D tentatively TRBD1 (6 bases). The CDR3 loop spans 16 amino acids. Germline V gives CDR1 KGHSH, CDR2 LQKENI. The V end lost 0 bases, the J end lost 1 base, and 12 bases lay between the germline ends. Written as DNA, the CDR3 is TGTGCCAGCTCACCACCATCCGGGACAAAGAACACTGAAGCTTTCTTT. Translation gives CASSPPSGTKNTEAFF.

The rearrangement uses TRBV5-5 and TRBJ2-1; unclear D gene. Germline CDR1 and CDR2: SGHKS and YYEKEE (reference sequence). This CDR3 has 16 amino acids. The V gene lost 1 base and the J gene lost 7 bases, with 18 bases spanning the gap. For the CDR3, the DNA is TGTGCCAGCAGCTTGAAGGTGTATGTCTTGGGGAATGAGCAGTTCTTC. It translates to CASSLKVYVLGNEQFF.

The chain combines TRBV25-1 with TRBJ2-7, with D maybe TRBD2 (6 bases). Germline-derived CDR1 and CDR2 are MGHDK and SYGVNS. Trimming left V 3 bases short and J 1 base short, with 13 bases between. The CDR3 is 15 amino acids. The CDR3 protein is CASSEAGTLSYEQYF. The CDR3 DNA is TGTGCCAGCAGTGAGGCCGGGACTCTTTCCTACGAGCAGTACTTC.

A few counts support this clone. The rearrangement uses TRBV9 and TRBJ2-7; 8 nucleotides agree with TRBD2. The CDR3 contains 14 residues. The germline V gene encodes CDR1 SGDLS and CDR2 YYNGEE. With V trimmed by 3 bases and J by 2 bases, 4 bases remained unmatched. The DNA for the CDR3 is TGTGCCAGCAGCGCACATAGCGGGGCCTACGAGCAGTACTTC. It specifies CASSAHSGAYEQYF.

This clone has only a few counts. V gene TRBV2 combines with J gene TRBJ1-1; D remains ambiguous. The CDR3 runs to 10 residues. Germline assignment: CDR1 SNHLY and CDR2 FYNNEI. Between the trimmed V and J ends, which lost 8 bases and 1 base, there was a span of 2 bases. The CDR3 reads CASRNTEAFF. CDR3 nucleotide sequence: TGTGCCAGCCGGAACACTGAAGCTTTCTTT.

The chain joins TRBV5-1 to TRBJ2-1; D tentatively reads TRBD1 or TRBD2 (5 bases each). The CDR3 runs to 16 residues. Per the germline V gene, CDR1 is SGHRS and CDR2 is YFSETQ. Trimming cost V 4 bases and J 9 bases, with 23 bases left between them. Here the CDR3 reads CASSPRAGTPLSEQFF. The CDR3 coding sequence is TGCGCCAGCAGCCCCCGGGCCGGGACCCCACTCAGTGAGCAGTTCTTC.

The rearrangement links TRBV2 to TRBJ1-2; 9 nucleotides agree with TRBD1. This CDR3 contains 18 residues. The germline V gene has CDR1 SNHLY and CDR2 FYNNEI. After removal of 5 bases from V and 2 bases from J, the junction contained 15 bases not matched to a gene. In DNA form, the CDR3 reads TGTGCCAGCAGTCTTCGGCCGTTCGGACAGGGGAAGAACTATGGCTACACCTTC. It encodes CASSLRPFGQGKNYGYTF.